The clone carrying this TCR beta chain has at least ten counts. The data were obtained in a study of early T cells in non-severe SARS-CoV-2 infection. Trimming removed 2 bases at V and 4 bases at J, with 11 bases between. This CDR3 has 14 residues. Researchers tagged individual cDNA molecules with unique molecular identifiers. TCRdb reanalysed the 5' RACE reads using MiXCR and keeps one entry per CDR3 protein. The sample includes some 50,000 distinct CDR3 sequences, over 9.5% of them seen just once. The origin of this receptor is an adult who was a healthcare worker with PCR-confirmed SARS-CoV-2 infection or an uninfected control (not recorded which). The sample was whole blood. This sequence joins TRBV12-3 or TRBV12-4 and TRBJ1-1; no firm D call. The CDR3: CASSLWQAPTEAFF. Written as DNA, the CDR3 is TGTGCCAGCAGTTTATGGCAGGCCCCCACTGAAGCTTTCTTT.